The 7 T cell receptor beta chains presented below share a single source sample, sequenced in a study of OX40 agonist ivuxolimab in advanced cancers. TCRdb's copy holds only in-frame clones and misses some; the assay was immunoSEQ multiplex PCR. The sample records 55,000 to 85,000 clones, roughly 92% being singletons. The sequenced sample was CD4+ or CD8+ T cells sorted from blood, obtained in a trial of the OX40 agonist ivuxolimab. These receptors all come from an adult with an advanced solid tumor such as melanoma, head and neck, liver or kidney cancer.

This chain uses TRBV7-6 with TRBJ1-3; no definite D call. V gave up 0 bases and J gave up 0 bases, with 15 bases separating them. Germline V gene data show CDR1 as SGHVS and CDR2 as FNYEAQ. The CDR3 is made up of 18 amino acids. CDR3 bases: TGTGCCAGCAGCTTAGCGGACGTGGACTACGGCTCTGGAAACACCATATATTTT. Translated: CASSLADVDYGSGNTIYF.

V usage is TRBV19 and J usage is TRBJ2-7; the D gene is possibly TRBD1 (6 bases). The CDR3 is made up of 14 amino acids. V was trimmed by 3 bases and J by 5 bases, leaving 14 bases between them. From germline, CDR1 is LNHDA and CDR2 SQIVND (reference sequence). The DNA for the CDR3 is TGTGCCAGTAGTATTATTGGACAGAGCCACGAGCAGTACTTC. Its protein product is CASSIIGQSHEQYF.

The rearrangement joins TRBV18 to TRBJ1-5; no firm D call. The germline V gene has CDR1 KGHSH and CDR2 LQKENI. This CDR3 has 15 amino acids. V was cut by 1 base and J by 5 bases, with 12 bases left in between. CDR3 nucleotides: TGTGCCAGCTCACCACTTTCAGTTAGGCATCAGCCCCAGCATTTT. It specifies CASSPLSVRHQPQHF.

This chain uses TRBV29-1 with TRBJ1-1; D unclear. Looked up from germline, CDR1 is SQVTM and CDR2 is ANQGSEA. This CDR3 spans 14 amino acids. V was cut by 0 bases and J by 3 bases, with 11 bases left in between. CDR3 DNA: TGCAGCGTTGAAGATCCGGGGAGGGACACTGAAGCTTTCTTT. This gives the protein CSVEDPGRDTEAFF. Full variable domain (outside the CDR3, taken from reference TRBV29-1 and TRBJ1-1): SAVISQKPSRDICQRGTSLTIQCQVDSQVTMMFWYRQQPGQSLTLIATANQGSEATYESGFVIDKFPISRPNLTFSTLTVSNMSPEDSSIYLCSVEDPGRDTEAFFGQGTRLTVV.

The gene calls are TRBV11-2 and TRBJ2-7; 8 nucleotides line up with TRBD2. CDR3 length: 14 amino acids. Germline V CDR1 and CDR2: SGHAT, FQNNGV. Germline trimming cut 1 base from V and 3 bases from J; bases unmatched to any gene: 2. CDR3 sequence reads: CASSLGGGFYEQYF. DNA for the CDR3: TGTGCCAGCAGCTTAGGCGGGGGGTTCTACGAGCAGTACTTC.

This chain joins TRBV5-1 and TRBJ2-7; TRBD2 is a possible D gene (5 bases). CDR1 and CDR2 (germline): SGHRS, YFSETQ. The CDR3 runs to 16 residues. V dropped 4 bases and J dropped 0 bases, with 17 bases sitting between them. CDR3 nucleotide sequence: TGCGCCAGCAGCCCCGGGGTGGTCCAAAGCTCCTACGAGCAGTACTTC. This encodes CASSPGVVQSSYEQYF.

The V gene is TRBV5-4, the J gene TRBJ2-7; TRBD1 is a possible D gene (6 bases). Germline loops: CDR1 SGHNT, CDR2 YYREEE (reference sequence). The CDR3 loop spans 15 amino acids. Trimming stripped 3 bases from V and 2 bases from J, with 15 bases between. The CDR3 DNA reads TGTGCCAGCAGCTACGCCCGGACAGCGACCTACGAGCAGTACTTC. Its protein is CASSYARTATYEQYF.